This T cell receptor beta chain was sequenced during a study of post-analysis software for immune sequencing data. In the study overall: The study covered relapsing-remitting, secondary progressive and progressive-relapsing courses of multiple sclerosis.

From germline, CDR1 is LNHNV and CDR2 YYDKDF (reference sequence). The V gene end was trimmed by 5 bases and the J gene end by 2 bases; junction bases not matched to a gene: 8. This CDR3 comprises 15 residues. Findings and limits, study-wide: Compared against controls, patients with multiple sclerosis displayed significantly lower normalized Chao1 diversity. Several TRBV segments (TRBV5-6, TRBV5-1 and TRBV20-1 among them) occurred more frequently in patients than in controls.

Unique molecular identifiers were built into the TCR beta cDNA libraries. When about 0.95 to 10 million T cells were used, they gave roughly 500,000 cDNA molecules. MiXCR, applied by TCRdb to the PCR reads, yields one record per CDR3 protein. The repertoire includes 700,000 to 900,000 distinct CDR3 sequences, approximately 44% of them detected once, and 4.9% sits in the top ten. Notes on this clonotype: Its antigen remains unidentified.

The chain carries TRBV15 and TRBJ2-7; 8 bases are shared with TRBD1. The specimen sequenced was blood. This TCR was recovered from a girl aged 5 to 17 with multiple sclerosis. The CDR3 loop reads CATSLDRVRAYEQYF. The CDR3 DNA sequence: TGTGCCACCAGCCTGGACAGGGTGAGAGCCTACGAGCAGTACTTC. Together with reference TRBV15 and TRBJ2-7, the CDR3 gives the full variable domain: DAMVIQNPRYQVTQFGKPVTLSCSQTLNHNVMYWYQQKSSQAPKLLFHYYDKDFNNEADTPDNFQSRRPNTSFCFLDIRSPGLGDTAMYLCATSLDRVRAYEQYFGPGTRLTVT.